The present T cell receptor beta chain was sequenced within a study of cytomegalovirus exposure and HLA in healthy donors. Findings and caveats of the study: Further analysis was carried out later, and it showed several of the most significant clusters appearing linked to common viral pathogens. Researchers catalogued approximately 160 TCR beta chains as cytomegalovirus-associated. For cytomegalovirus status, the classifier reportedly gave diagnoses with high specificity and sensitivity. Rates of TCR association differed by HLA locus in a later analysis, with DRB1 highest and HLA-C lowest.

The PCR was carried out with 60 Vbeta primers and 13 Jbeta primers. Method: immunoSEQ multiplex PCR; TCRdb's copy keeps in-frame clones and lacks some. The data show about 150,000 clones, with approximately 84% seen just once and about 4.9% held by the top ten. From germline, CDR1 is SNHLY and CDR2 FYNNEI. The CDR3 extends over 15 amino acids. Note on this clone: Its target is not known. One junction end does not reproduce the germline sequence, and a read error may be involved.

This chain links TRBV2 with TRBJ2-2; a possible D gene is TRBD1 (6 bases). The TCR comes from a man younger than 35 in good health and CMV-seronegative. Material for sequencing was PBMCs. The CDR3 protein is CVSSEQGPHTGELFF. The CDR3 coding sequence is TGTGTCAGCTCCGAACAGGGCCCGCACACCGGGGAGCTGTTTTTT.